Shown below are 27 T cell receptor beta chains from a single sample sequenced in a study of identical twins' blood T cells. TCRdb processed the 5' RACE reads anew with MiXCR; each CDR3 protein has one entry. The table records 350,000 to 400,000 distinct CDR3 sequences, about 28% of them present only once. Sequencing used PBMCs. The receptor source for this set is a woman between 18 and 55 years old in good health.

In its sample, this clonotype was seen many times. The rearrangement links TRBV2 to TRBJ2-3; a possible D gene is TRBD2 (6 bases). Per the germline V gene, CDR1 is SNHLY and CDR2 is FYNNEI. This CDR3 has 14 amino acids. Trimming pared 6 bases from V and 1 base from J, leaving 11 bases between. CDR3 nucleotide sequence: TGTGCCAGCAGGGTAGCGGCGGGCACAGATACGCAGTATTTT. Protein: CASRVAAGTDTQYF.

V gene TRBV12-5 combines with J gene TRBJ1-2; D uncertain. Trimming pared 4 bases from V and 5 bases from J, leaving 14 bases between. CDR1 LGHNT and CDR2 FRNRAP come from the germline V gene. CDR3 size: 14 residues. CDR3 protein: CASGSPPPTYGYTF. The CDR3 bases are TGTGCTAGTGGTTCCCCCCCGCCGACATATGGCTACACCTTC.

In its sample, this clonotype was seen a few times. CDR3 sequence (DNA): TGTGCCAGCAGTTACGGGGGTCGGGCCTCTGGCACTGAAGCTTTCTTT. Translating gives CASSYGGRASGTEAFF. V gene TRBV6-6 combines with J gene TRBJ1-1; a possible D gene is TRBD1 (5 bases). V was trimmed by 2 bases and J by 4 bases, leaving 17 bases between them. The V gene's germline CDR1 is MNHNY and CDR2 SVGAGI (reference sequence). The length of the CDR3 is 16 residues.

This clonotype was detected many times. The chain couples TRBV27 to TRBJ2-7, with TRBD2 matching over 8 bases. The junction had 10 bases not matched to a gene; V was cut back by 8 bases and J by 4 bases. Germline CDR1 reads MNHEY; CDR2 reads SMNVEV (reference sequence). The CDR3 consists of 14 residues. The CDR3 loop is CASAAGLAPYEQYF. CDR3 coding DNA: TGTGCCAGCGCTGCCGGACTAGCTCCGTACGAGCAGTACTTC.

This clonotype has only a few counts. This sequence joins TRBV6-6 and TRBJ1-2; D is ambiguous. The CDR3 length is 11 residues. Trimming removed 2 bases from V and 13 bases from J, with 11 bases in between. The germline gives CDR1 MNHNY, CDR2 SVGAGI (reference sequence). The CDR3 nucleotides read TGTGCCAGCAGTTACGGGTTTCCACCCACCTTC. Its protein is CASSYGFPPTF.

The chain links TRBV20-1 to TRBJ2-1; no clear D. V was cut by 4 bases and J by 7 bases, with 20 bases left in between. This CDR3 region has 15 residues. Germline values: CDR1 DFQATT, CDR2 SNEGSKA (reference sequence). CDR3 DNA sequence: TGCAGTGCTAACCCCGGTGTCCCGGGCGTTAATGAGCAGTTCTTC. Its protein is CSANPGVPGVNEQFF.

CDR3: CSANRERGATDTQYF. The CDR3 coding sequence is TGCAGTGCTAACAGGGAGCGGGGGGCGACAGATACGCAGTATTTT. The gene calls are TRBV20-1 and TRBJ2-3; 9 nucleotides line up with TRBD2. V gave up 4 bases and J gave up 3 bases; unmatched junction bases: 8. Germline V lookup: CDR1 DFQATT, CDR2 SNEGSKA (reference sequence). CDR3 size: 15 residues.

V usage is TRBV20-1 and J usage is TRBJ2-7; no definite D call. This CDR3 comprises 12 residues. From germline, CDR1 is DFQATT and CDR2 SNEGSKA (reference sequence). Trimming shortened V by 6 bases and J by 4 bases, and 13 bases separated the two germline ends. In nucleotides, the CDR3 is TGCAGTGCCATGTCGAGATCTTACGAGCAGTACTTC. Its translation: CSAMSRSYEQYF.

V and J are TRBV20-1 and TRBJ1-1; D not certain. V lost 6 bases to trimming and J lost 8 bases, with 7 bases between them. CDR1 is DFQATT, CDR2 SNEGSKA, per germline (reference sequence). The CDR3 consists of 9 residues. The CDR3 region is CSAGAEAFF. DNA for the CDR3: TGCAGTGCCGGCGCCGAAGCTTTCTTT.

This chain connects TRBV11-1 to TRBJ2-5; D perhaps matches TRBD2 (5 bases). V shed 3 bases and J shed 5 bases, with 13 bases lying between them. Germline lookup yields CDR1 SGHAT and CDR2 FQDESV (reference sequence). CDR3 size: 14 residues. The CDR3 region has the DNA TGTGCCAGCAGCTTTCTGGAGCGAGGGGAGACCCAGTACTTC. Protein product: CASSFLERGETQYF.

The rearrangement links TRBV6-2 or TRBV6-3 to TRBJ2-1; TRBD2 matches at 10 bases. Germline loops: CDR1 MNHEY, CDR2 SVGEGT. The CDR3 has 15 amino acids. Trimming cost V 0 bases and J 4 bases; bases outside gene matches: 0. CDR3 sequence (DNA): TGTGCCAGCAGTTACTCGACTAGCGGGTACAATGAGCAGTTCTTC. Protein sequence: CASSYSTSGYNEQFF.

Comments on this clonotype: A much larger clone sits a single nucleotide away, making a read error possible. The chain couples TRBV4-1 to TRBJ1-3; D unresolved. The CDR3 spans 14 residues. Germline V gene sequence: CDR1 MGHRA, CDR2 YSYEKL. CDR3 loop: CASSSRVSGNIIYF. For the CDR3, the DNA is TGCGCCAGCAGTTCGAGGGTCTCTGGAAACATCATATATTTT.

At least ten counts were recorded for this clonotype. The V gene is TRBV12-3 or TRBV12-4, the J gene TRBJ1-1; D perhaps matches TRBD1 (5 bases). V was pared by 3 bases and J by 1 base, with 9 bases between. This CDR3 is 14 amino acids long. The CDR3 loop reads CASSLGGWNTEAFF. CDR3 DNA: TGTGCCAGCAGTTTGGGGGGTTGGAACACTGAAGCTTTCTTT.

The chain joins TRBV2 to TRBJ1-2; 7 positions match TRBD1. CDR3 length: 11 amino acids. Germline CDR1 is SNHLY and CDR2 is FYNNEI. Trimming removed 6 bases from V and 12 bases from J; junction bases left unmatched: 7. CDR3 in amino acids: CASSLTGSHTF. The CDR3 DNA follows: TGTGCCAGCAGCTTGACAGGGTCCCACACCTTC. Together with reference TRBV2 and TRBJ1-2, the CDR3 gives the full variable domain: EPEVTQTPSHQVTQMGQEVILRCVPISNHLYFYWYRQILGQKVEFLVSFYNNEISEKSEIFDDQFSVERPDGSNFTLKIRSTKLEDSAMYFCASSLTGSHTFGSGTRLTVV.

The chain employs TRBV7-9 and TRBJ1-4, with 9 bases that match TRBD1. Germline trimming cut 5 bases from V and 5 bases from J; bases unmatched to any gene: 6. Per the germline V gene, CDR1 is SEHNR and CDR2 is FQNEAQ (reference sequence). The CDR3 is 15 residues long. The CDR3 protein is CASSQTGTGNEKLFF. The DNA of the CDR3 is TGTGCCAGCAGCCAGACCGGGACAGGGAATGAAAAACTGTTTTTT. The whole variable domain, remainder taken from reference TRBV7-9 and TRBJ1-4, is DTGVSQNPRHKITKRGQNVTFRCDPISEHNRLYWYRQTLGQGPEFLTYFQNEAQLEKSRLLSDRFSAERPKGSFSTLEIQRTEQGDSAMYLCASSQTGTGNEKLFFGSGTQLSVL.

This clonotype was observed a few times. The V gene is TRBV20-1, the J gene TRBJ2-7; D unclear. The CDR3 totals 12 residues. The V end lost 6 bases, the J end lost 2 bases, and 11 bases lay between the germline ends. The germline gives CDR1 DFQATT, CDR2 SNEGSKA (reference sequence). CDR3 in DNA: TGCAGTGCCACCGAGAGAACCTACGAGCAGTACTTC. This encodes CSATERTYEQYF.

In this sample, this clonotype turned up many times. The rearrangement links TRBV20-1 to TRBJ2-1; no reliable D call. CDR1 is DFQATT, CDR2 SNEGSKA, per germline (reference sequence). V was pared by 3 bases and J by 3 bases, with 27 bases between. This CDR3 spans 19 amino acids. The CDR3 DNA is TGCAGTGCTAGGAATCGATTGGGTGGGATTCCCAGTCTCTACAATGAGCAGTTCTTC. It codes for CSARNRLGGIPSLYNEQFF.

This clonotype showed up just a few times. CDR3 amino acids: CSARLGFAGELFF. The DNA of the CDR3 is TGCAGTGCGAGACTAGGATTCGCCGGGGAGCTGTTTTTT. The chain combines TRBV20-1 with TRBJ2-2, with a possible D match to TRBD2 (6 bases). V was shortened by 6 bases and J by 6 bases, with 14 bases between the two germline ends. The CDR3 consists of 13 residues. CDR1 is DFQATT and CDR2 is SNEGSKA in the germline V gene (reference sequence).

V usage is TRBV29-1 and J usage is TRBJ2-7; TRBD1 matches 9 bases. V shed 7 bases, J shed 5 bases, and the junction held 15 bases outside the gene matches. In germline, CDR1 is SQVTM, CDR2 ANQGSEA. This CDR3 is built from 15 residues. Written as DNA, the CDR3 is TGCAGCGGTTTTATCCGGGACAGGGCAGGGGACGAGCAGTACTTC. It codes for CSGFIRDRAGDEQYF.

As to this clonotype: This is likely a read error, given that the CDR3 carries no conserved phenylalanine or tryptophan at its end. The rearrangement links TRBV6-6 to TRBJ1-4, with a weak D call TRBD1 (6 bases). The CDR3 is made up of 15 amino acids. Germline loops: CDR1 MNHNY, CDR2 SVGAGI (reference sequence). V lost 6 bases, J lost 3 bases, and 14 bases lay in between. The CDR3 loop reads CASSPGNRANEKLFV. DNA of the CDR3: TGTGCCAGCAGCCCAGGGAACAGGGCTAATGAAAAACTGTTTGTT.

CDR3 loop: CASSFGAGGLREQFF. DNA for the CDR3: TGCGCCAGCAGCTTTGGGGCGGGGGGTCTACGTGAGCAGTTCTTC. This chain connects TRBV5-1 to TRBJ2-1; 8 nucleotides agree with TRBD2. This CDR3 is built from 15 residues. Germline V CDR1 and CDR2: SGHRS, YFSETQ. V dropped 2 bases and J dropped 9; count of bases not matched to a gene: 10.

This sequence joins TRBV29-1 and TRBJ2-5, with D possibly TRBD2 on 5 matching bases. This CDR3 has 15 amino acids. Germline CDR1 reads SQVTM; CDR2 reads ANQGSEA. V dropped 6 bases and J dropped 2 bases, with 19 bases sitting between them. The CDR3 DNA follows: TGCAGCGTAGCACCCACTTCGGGAAAGCAAGAGACCCAGTACTTC. Protein: CSVAPTSGKQETQYF. The entire variable domain, with the rest obtained from reference TRBV29-1 and TRBJ2-5, is as follows: SAVISQKPSRDICQRGTSLTIQCQVDSQVTMMFWYRQQPGQSLTLIATANQGSEATYESGFVIDKFPISRPNLTFSTLTVSNMSPEDSSIYLCSVAPTSGKQETQYFGPGTRLLVL.

A note on this clonotype: Just one base apart from a much larger clone, this may be a read error. This chain joins TRBV6-5 and TRBJ1-2; D might be TRBD1 (5 bases). The CDR3 has 15 amino acids. V was cut by 2 bases and J by 3 bases, with 13 bases left in between. Germline V lookup: CDR1 MNHEY, CDR2 SVGAGI. The CDR3 DNA reads TGTGCCAGCAGTTACCGCTTAAGGGGCCACTATGGCTACACCTTC. This gives the protein CASSYRLRGHYGYTF.

V gene TRBV10-3 combines with J gene TRBJ1-1; D might be TRBD1 (5 bases). Per germline, CDR1 ENHRY and CDR2 SYGVKD. This CDR3 spans 12 amino acids. The V and J ends lost 11 bases and 3 bases respectively, with 13 bases between them. This CDR3 is CAASRGDTEAFF. CDR3 in DNA: TGTGCCGCCTCTCGGGGGGACACTGAAGCTTTCTTT.

This clonotype was seen more than once but under ten times. The V call is TRBV12-3 or TRBV12-4, the J call TRBJ2-3; 8 bases map to TRBD2. The CDR3 totals 16 residues. Germline trimming cut 9 bases from V and 7 bases from J; bases unmatched to any gene: 18. This CDR3 is CASRDAGGLGLNTQYF. The CDR3 nucleotides are TGTGCCAGTCGTGATGCGGGGGGCCTAGGTTTGAATACGCAGTATTTT.

The chain carries TRBV27 and TRBJ2-7; 7 nucleotides align to TRBD2. J gave up 3 bases and V 4 bases, and 6 bases lay outside the gene matches. In germline, CDR1 is MNHEY, CDR2 SMNVEV (reference sequence). This CDR3 comprises 14 residues. DNA of the CDR3: TGTGCCAGCAGTTGGGGGGGATCCGGCTACGAGCAGTACTTC. The encoded protein is CASSWGGSGYEQYF.

This rearrangement joins TRBV11-3 to TRBJ2-1; 12 bases fit TRBD2. The CDR3 has 15 residues. Losses at the gene ends were 0 bases for V and 9 bases for J; bases not matched to a gene: 3. The germline V gene has CDR1 SGHNT and CDR2 YENEEA. The CDR3 sequence is CASSLETSGGFEQFF. CDR3 nucleotides: TGTGCCAGCAGCTTAGAAACTAGCGGGGGGTTTGAGCAGTTCTTC.